A selection of T cell receptor beta chains follows, all from one sample in a study of cytomegalovirus exposure and HLA in healthy donors. Data came from immunoSEQ multiplex PCR; TCRdb stores just in-frame clones and leaves some out. The sample contains some 98,000 clones, around 85% of which appear only once. Input material: PBMCs. The source of these receptors is a woman aged 30 to 39 in good health and CMV-seronegative. Both conserved end residues are part of each CDR3. A D gene is named only where the DNA matches it firmly.

CDR3 protein: CASSPDSRLVDTQYF; J gene: TRBJ2-3; D gene: .; V gene: TRBV9
CDR3 protein: CASSIRVAGEDTQYF; J gene: TRBJ2-3; D gene: TRBD2; V gene: TRBV19
CDR3 protein: CASRSTGVDSPLHF; J gene: TRBJ1-6; D gene: TRBD1; V gene: TRBV6-5
CDR3 protein: CASSVGLANEKLFF; J gene: TRBJ1-4; D gene: .; V gene: TRBV5-6
CDR3 protein: CSVNTGGGNYGYTF; J gene: TRBJ1-2; D gene: TRBD1; V gene: TRBV29-1
CDR3 protein: CASTEEGEQYF; J gene: TRBJ2-7; D gene: .; V gene: TRBV28
CDR3 protein: CASSLFGGTEAFF; J gene: TRBJ1-1; D gene: .; V gene: TRBV5-1
CDR3 protein: CASGRLDKEQPQHF; J gene: TRBJ1-5; D gene: .; V gene: TRBV12-5
CDR3 protein: CAIAGTGVTEAFF; J gene: TRBJ1-1; D gene: TRBD1; V gene: TRBV10-3
CDR3 protein: CAISTSSAAPEQYF; J gene: TRBJ2-7; D gene: .; V gene: TRBV10-3
CDR3 protein: CASSHGTAYGYTF; J gene: TRBJ1-2; D gene: TRBD1; V gene: TRBV13
CDR3 protein: CASRGRRQPQHF; J gene: TRBJ1-5; D gene: .; V gene: TRBV19
CDR3 protein: CASSLNAGTSGRNEQYF; J gene: TRBJ2-7; D gene: TRBD2; V gene: TRBV11-2
CDR3 protein: CASSLGLAGTDTQYF; J gene: TRBJ2-3; D gene: TRBD2; V gene: TRBV5-1
CDR3 protein: CAAGGRGDTQYF; J gene: TRBJ2-3; D gene: TRBD2; V gene: TRBV15
CDR3 protein: CSVSGGEETQYF; J gene: TRBJ2-5; D gene: TRBD1; V gene: TRBV29-1
CDR3 protein: CASSQEGYGEYEQYF; J gene: TRBJ2-7; D gene: .; V gene: TRBV4-2
CDR3 protein: CASSLADWRSYNEQFF; J gene: TRBJ2-1; D gene: .; V gene: TRBV5-1
CDR3 protein: CSAMTAYGYTF; J gene: TRBJ1-2; D gene: .; V gene: TRBV29-1
CDR3 protein: CASSQQDNYNEQFF; J gene: TRBJ2-1; D gene: .; V gene: TRBV7-8
CDR3 protein: CASSEASGVYGYTF; J gene: TRBJ1-2; D gene: .; V gene: TRBV2
CDR3 protein: CASSSGLLDTQYF; J gene: TRBJ2-3; D gene: .; V gene: TRBV5-1
CDR3 protein: CASSASGSSQFF; J gene: TRBJ2-1; D gene: TRBD2; V gene: TRBV6-4
CDR3 protein: CASILIQGGFGYTF; J gene: TRBJ1-2; D gene: TRBD1; V gene: TRBV2
CDR3 protein: CASSVGSSGYEQYF; J gene: TRBJ2-7; D gene: .; V gene: TRBV9
CDR3 protein: CASEGDGKNIQYF; J gene: TRBJ2-4; D gene: .; V gene: TRBV2
CDR3 protein: CASSSTGQVYEQYF; J gene: TRBJ2-7; D gene: TRBD1; V gene: TRBV5-1
CDR3 protein: CASSPTEATRQYF; J gene: TRBJ2-7; D gene: .; V gene: TRBV18
CDR3 protein: CASSHSGVLLAGYTF; J gene: TRBJ1-2; D gene: .; V gene: TRBV14